This TCR beta chain was sequenced during a study of human T cells and chemical hapten exposure. Germline CDR1 MNHEY, CDR2 SVGEGT. Trimming pared 5 bases from V and 7 bases from J, leaving 9 bases between. This CDR3 has 12 amino acids. Sample time point: patch test 1, 2 weeks after DPC sensitization. Sample treatment: therapeutic diphenylcyclopropenone sensitization with weekly scalp DPC. TCRdb reprocessed the RACE reads via MiXCR and lists one record per CDR3 protein. The sample contains approximately 90,000 distinct CDR3 sequences, around 12% of which appear only once. The sequence came from a woman aged 40 to 50 with alopecia areata. Some clones in this sample may be carry-over from other donors' samples. V gene TRBV6-2 or TRBV6-3 combines with J gene TRBJ2-1; D call uncertain. The specimen was whole blood, collected in connection with sensitization to the hapten diphenylcyclopropenone (DPC). The CDR3 here is CASSKAPNEQFF. The CDR3 DNA is TGTGCCAGCAGTAAAGCCCCGAATGAGCAGTTCTTC.